This entry describes one T cell receptor beta chain. Its binding antigen is unknown. The record has no base qualities; no much larger clone is one base away. The data originate from a study of blood T cell repertoires in COVID-19 (dated by TCRdb to the early 2020s). For the wider study: Collaborator samples came from the United States, Italy and Spain and covered acute and convalescent phases of COVID-19. The material from the prospective study consisted of cDNA or gDNA derived from T cells, B-cell-depleted T cells, or PBMCs. Subjects who had been exposed to COVID-19, were actively infected with it, or had recovered from it provided the deeply sampled blood TCRbeta repertoires that made up the dataset. The repertoires were released in a freely available public database meant as a resource for research on the immune response to SARS-CoV-2. The samples were drawn from the first 160 participants of the ongoing ImmuneRACE study and from roughly 1,300 subjects provided by 6 global collaborators. A de-identified subject ID, COVID-19 status, age in years and sex were almost always included in the sample metadata. Where HLA class I and class II types were available, the types were taken from metadata supplied by the sample provider, not from assay-based typing. The full study reports these points: Clinical and demographic metadata were provided uncurated, with the amount varying by source and participant.

TCRbeta CDR3 regions were amplified from genomic DNA by means of the immunoSEQ Assay, a bias-controlled multiplex PCR. For the original study's pipeline: The number of nucleated cells in each sample was estimated by amplification of reference gene primers within the assay. Sequence reads were collapsed and filtered to measure the absolute abundance of every unique TCRbeta CDR3 rearrangement. For each sample, productive Simpson clonality was calculated as the square root of Simpson's diversity index across productive rearrangements. TCRdb carries this immuneACCESS record with in-frame sequences only. Its versions omit some clonotypes, under half of them owing to an unresolved V gene in the studies checked, with the rest unexplained. D and trimming were read from the DNA, whereas the V and J calls and clone size are those reported in that table. The sample yields about 35,000 clones; roughly 85% were counted once. The biggest ten clones account for approximately 3.6% of the sample.

The CDR3 covers 13 residues, taking in both the cysteine and the phenylalanine. Just CDR3 DNA is preserved here, 39 bases in frame from base 1. Per the germline V gene, KGHSH is the CDR1 and LQKENI is the CDR2. The V end loses 4 bases and the J end loses 6 bases, and a stretch of 12 bases separates them. Collaborating institutions collected whole blood in K2EDTA tubes following their own protocols. For TCRbeta analysis, collaborator samples were shipped as frozen whole blood, as isolated PBMCs, or as DNA extracted from either sample type. Sequenced sample: peripheral blood. The chain employs TRBV18 and TRBJ1-1; no D gene is confidently identified. The sequence was collected from a man aged 50 to 59 with acute or convalescent COVID-19. The DNA sequence is given as TGTGCCAGCTCACAACCCCGGACTCCTGAAGCTTTCTTT. It is translated as CASSQPRTPEAFF.